This T cell receptor (beta chain) appears in the sequencing data of a study of OX40 agonist ivuxolimab in advanced cancers. About the study: The dose-escalation group included hepatocellular carcinoma, melanoma, renal cell carcinoma and head and neck cancer. Whole-study results and caveats: Partial responders at 0.1-3.0 mg/kg showed near-lowest clonal expansion. Both blood CD4+ and CD8+ T cells showed clonal growth by week 6 at 0.1 to 3.0 mg/kg.

Sequencing used immunoSEQ multiplex PCR; TCRdb keeps in-frame clones, though not all of them. The sample lists around 60,000 clones; around 93% were seen once. Baseline was the first blood sampling point, followed by cycle 4 day 1 and cycle 7 day 1. The germline V gene has CDR1 MNHNY and CDR2 SVGAGI (reference sequence). The ends lost 8 bases at V and 1 base at J; junction bases unmatched: 1. This CDR3 spans 12 amino acids. With respect to this clone: Its antigen is unidentified.

This chain uses TRBV6-6 with TRBJ1-1, with 7 bases lining up with TRBD1. Sequencing was performed on CD4+ or CD8+ T cells sorted from blood, taken in a trial of the OX40 agonist ivuxolimab. This receptor was obtained from an adult with an advanced solid tumor such as melanoma, head and neck, liver or kidney cancer. CDR3 sequence (DNA): TGTGCCAGCCAGGGGGGGAACACTGAAGCTTTCTTT. This sequence encodes CASQGGNTEAFF.